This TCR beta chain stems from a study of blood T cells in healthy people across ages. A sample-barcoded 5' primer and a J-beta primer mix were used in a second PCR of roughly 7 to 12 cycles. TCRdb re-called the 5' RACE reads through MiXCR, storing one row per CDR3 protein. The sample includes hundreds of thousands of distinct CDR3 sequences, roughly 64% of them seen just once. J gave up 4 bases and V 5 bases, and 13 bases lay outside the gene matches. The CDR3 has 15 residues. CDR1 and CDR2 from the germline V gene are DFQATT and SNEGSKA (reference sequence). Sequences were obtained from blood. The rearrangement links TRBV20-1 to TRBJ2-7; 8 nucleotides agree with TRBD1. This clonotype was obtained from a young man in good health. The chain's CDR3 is CSARRPQGASYEQYF. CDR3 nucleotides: TGCAGTGCTCGGAGACCCCAGGGGGCGTCTTACGAGCAGTACTTC.